Shown below are 27 T cell receptor beta chains from a single sample sequenced in a study of T cell responses to AZD1222 COVID-19 vaccine. The protocol was immunoSEQ multiplex PCR, while the TCRdb copy is restricted to in-frame clones and leaves out a portion. Of roughly 95,000 clones listed, roughly 92% are singletons. This material consisted of peripheral blood, taken 28 days after the second AZD1222 dose. These receptors all come from an adult who received the AZD1222 COVID-19 vaccine.

This chain joins TRBV15 and TRBJ1-4; D not resolved. Germline CDR1 LNHNV, CDR2 YYDKDF (reference sequence). The CDR3 is 14 amino acids. Trimming cost V 4 bases and J 5 bases, with 11 bases left between them. The CDR3 is CATSMGWGNEKLFF. CDR3 nucleotides: TGTGCCACCAGCATGGGTTGGGGAAATGAAAAACTGTTTTTT.

Only a few counts were recorded for this clone. The chain has TRBV11-2 and TRBJ2-7; D remains unclear. The CDR3 sequence is 13 residues long. From germline, CDR1 is SGHAT and CDR2 FQNNGV. Between the trimmed V and J ends, which lost 4 bases and 2 bases, there was a span of 9 bases. The CDR3 loop is CASSSLAAYEQYF. The CDR3 nucleotides are TGTGCCAGCAGCTCATTGGCTGCCTACGAGCAGTACTTC. Combining the CDR3 with reference TRBV11-2 and TRBJ2-7 gives the whole variable domain EAGVAQSPRYKIIEKRQSVAFWCNPISGHATLYWYQQILGQGPKLLIQFQNNGVVDDSQLPKDRFSAERLKGVDSTLKIQPAKLEDSAVYLCASSSLAAYEQYFGPGTRLTVT.

The CDR3 nucleotides are TGTGCCAGCAGCCGCTTGGGGGTCAGGGGCACAGATACGCAGTATTTT. Its protein product is CASSRLGVRGTDTQYF. The J gene is TRBJ2-3, the V gene TRBV7-2; the D call may be TRBD1 or TRBD2 (5 bases each). The V gene lost 5 bases and the J gene lost 1 base, with 16 bases spanning the gap. There are 16 residues in the CDR3. Germline assignment: CDR1 SGHTA and CDR2 FQGNSA.

The chain combines TRBV5-1 with TRBJ1-1; 10 bases line up with TRBD1. The CDR3 sequence is 15 residues long. After removal of 5 bases from V and 4 bases from J, the junction contained 8 bases not matched to a gene. Germline V gives CDR1 SGHRS, CDR2 YFSETQ. Here the CDR3 reads CASREVGTGVTEAFF. CDR3 in DNA: TGCGCCAGCAGGGAAGTAGGGACAGGGGTCACTGAAGCTTTCTTT.

The chain has TRBV30 and TRBJ1-3; no reliable D call. V was pared by 8 bases and J by 0 bases, with 14 bases between. This CDR3 comprises 14 residues. CDR1 is GTSNPN, CDR2 SVGIG, per germline (reference sequence). The CDR3 region is CAGRQPSSGNTIYF. In DNA form, the CDR3 reads TGTGCCGGAAGGCAGCCTTCCTCTGGAAACACCATATATTTT.

V usage is TRBV7-9 and J usage is TRBJ1-2, with 9 bases that match TRBD1. The CDR3 covers 16 residues. J lost 2 bases, V lost 5 bases, and 9 bases had no gene match. Germline-derived CDR1 and CDR2 are SEHNR and FQNEAQ (reference sequence). This chain's CDR3 is CASSPGGTGQNYGYTF. The CDR3, as DNA: TGTGCCAGCAGCCCGGGTGGGACAGGGCAAAACTATGGCTACACCTTC.

The gene calls are TRBV15 and TRBJ1-4, with a possible D match to TRBD1 (5 bases). V was shortened by 3 bases and J by 7 bases, with 9 bases between the two germline ends. Germline V gene sequence: CDR1 LNHNV, CDR2 YYDKDF (reference sequence). The CDR3 is made up of 13 amino acids. CDR3 loop: CATSRGRGEKLFF. The CDR3 DNA follows: TGTGCCACCAGCAGGGGACGGGGTGAAAAACTGTTTTTT.

The chain combines TRBV9 with TRBJ2-7; D call uncertain. Trimming cost V 2 bases and J 0 bases, with 9 bases left between them. Germline V gene data show CDR1 as SGDLS and CDR2 as YYNGEE. There are 14 residues in the CDR3. For the CDR3, the DNA is TGTGCCAGCAGCGTGGACGGCGGCTCCTACGAGCAGTACTTC. It specifies CASSVDGGSYEQYF. Drawing the rest from reference TRBV9 and TRBJ2-7, the complete variable domain is DSGVTQTPKHLITATGQRVTLRCSPRSGDLSVYWYQQSLDQGLQFLIQYYNGEERAKGNILERFSAQQFPDLHSELNLSSLELGDSALYFCASSVDGGSYEQYFGPGTRLTVT.

The gene calls are TRBV19 and TRBJ2-7, with 9 bases fitting TRBD1. Germline CDR1 and CDR2: LNHDA and SQIVND (reference sequence). The CDR3 is 14 amino acids. J was trimmed by 4 bases and V by 8 bases; bases with no gene match: 9. The CDR3 is CASASGTGWYEQYF. Here the CDR3 DNA reads TGTGCCAGTGCCTCCGGGACAGGGTGGTACGAGCAGTACTTC.

The chain links TRBV30 to TRBJ1-2; 7 bases line up with TRBD1. The CDR3 runs to 12 residues. In germline, CDR1 is GTSNPN, CDR2 SVGIG (reference sequence). After removal of 1 base from V and 8 bases from J, the junction contained 4 bases not matched to a gene. As DNA, the CDR3 is TGTGCCTGGAGTGCCACAGGGGTGGGCTACACCTTC. As protein: CAWSATGVGYTF.

This chain connects TRBV9 to TRBJ2-3; the D gene is possibly TRBD1 (6 bases). Trimming pared 0 bases from V and 6 bases from J, leaving 14 bases between. This CDR3 is 15 amino acids long. Germline V lookup: CDR1 SGDLS, CDR2 YYNGEE. The chain's CDR3 is CASSVDTGSSDTQYF. In DNA form, the CDR3 reads TGTGCCAGCAGCGTAGATACAGGGAGTTCGGATACGCAGTATTTT.

This sequence joins TRBV28 and TRBJ2-7; D is uncertain. The germline V gene encodes CDR1 MDHEN and CDR2 SYDVKM. Trimming shortened V by 8 bases and J by 3 bases, and 5 bases separated the two germline ends. The CDR3 consists of 10 residues. The CDR3 spells CASGNYEQYF. CDR3 DNA: TGTGCCAGCGGTAACTACGAGCAGTACTTC.

V gene TRBV7-2 combines with J gene TRBJ2-7; D call uncertain. The CDR3 is made up of 12 amino acids. V was cut by 4 bases and J by 8 bases, with 12 bases left in between. Per the germline V gene, CDR1 is SGHTA and CDR2 is FQGNSA. The CDR3 spells CASSSVTWQQYF. The CDR3 bases are TGTGCCAGCAGCTCAGTAACCTGGCAGCAGTACTTC.

The V gene is TRBV6-1, the J gene TRBJ2-2, with a possible D match to TRBD1 (5 bases). The germline V gene encodes CDR1 MNHNS and CDR2 SASEGT. This CDR3 is built from 17 residues. Trimming took 3 bases from V and 2 from J, leaving 16 bases between them. Here the CDR3 reads CASSDDSLRVNTGELFF. The CDR3 nucleotides are TGTGCCAGCAGTGACGACAGCCTACGAGTTAACACCGGGGAGCTGTTTTTT.

The chain is built from TRBV11-2 and TRBJ1-1, with 9 bases aligning to TRBD1. Losses at the gene ends were 3 bases for V and 7 bases for J; bases not matched to a gene: 3. Per germline, CDR1 SGHAT and CDR2 FQNNGV. The CDR3 covers 13 residues. CDR3 nucleotide sequence: TGTGCCAGCAGCTTGGGACAGGGCGATGAAGCTTTCTTT. It specifies CASSLGQGDEAFF.

About this clone itself: One junction end disagrees with the germline gene, perhaps due to a read error. The chain joins TRBV20-1 to TRBJ1-1; D gene ambiguous. Per the germline V gene, CDR1 is DFQATT and CDR2 is SNEGSKA (reference sequence). This CDR3 region has 11 residues. The CDR3 sequence is CSASGQALFGF. The CDR3 DNA is TGCAGTGCTAGCGGGCAGGCTCTATTCGGTTTT.

This sequence joins TRBV5-1 and TRBJ1-2; D remains ambiguous. Germline lookup yields CDR1 SGHRS and CDR2 YFSETQ. V lost 4 bases, J lost 7 bases, and 17 bases lay in between. The CDR3 spans 14 residues. CDR3 loop: CASSPQTFRSGYTF. The CDR3 DNA is TGCGCCAGCAGCCCCCAGACGTTTCGGTCTGGCTACACCTTC.

V usage is TRBV3-1 (or the pseudogene TRBV3-2) and J usage is TRBJ2-3; 7 bases are shared with TRBD1. The junction had 5 bases not matched to a gene; V was cut back by 4 bases and J by 4 bases. Germline V gene lookup returns CDR1 LGHDT and CDR2 YNNKEL (reference sequence). The CDR3 consists of 14 residues. CDR3 in DNA: TGTGCCAGCAGCCGATCAGGGGGATCAGATACGCAGTATTTT. It translates to CASSRSGGSDTQYF.

This clone has just one count. This chain links TRBV9 with TRBJ1-5, with a possible D match to TRBD1 (5 bases). The CDR3 sequence is 15 residues long. Germline CDR1 and CDR2: SGDLS and YYNGEE. V lost 0 bases to trimming and J lost 7 bases, with 14 bases between them. CDR3 nucleotides: TGTGCCAGCAGCGTAGATGGGAGGGGCGCCCAGCCCCAGCATTTT. This sequence encodes CASSVDGRGAQPQHF.

The chain links TRBV19 to TRBJ2-7; D uncertain. This CDR3 is 12 amino acids long. Germline-derived CDR1 and CDR2 are LNHDA and SQIVND (reference sequence). V shed 6 bases and J shed 2 bases, with 8 bases lying between them. The CDR3 spells CASRGVTYEQYF. The CDR3 DNA is TGTGCCAGTAGAGGCGTTACCTACGAGCAGTACTTC.

This chain connects TRBV10-3 to TRBJ1-4, with 7 bases lining up with TRBD1. The CDR3 is 13 residues long. V was clipped by 6 bases and J by 4 bases; unmatched bases: 2. The germline CDR1 and CDR2 sequences are ENHRY and SYGVKD. CDR3 DNA: TGTGCCATCAGGAGGGACAGTAATGAAAAACTGTTTTTT. It translates to CAIRRDSNEKLFF.

This chain connects TRBV30 to TRBJ1-4; D is ambiguous. This CDR3 spans 14 amino acids. Germline CDR1 and CDR2: GTSNPN and SVGIG (reference sequence). V shed 5 bases and J shed 4 bases, with 14 bases lying between them. The CDR3 DNA follows: TGTGCCTGGTCAGAGGTCAAGGGTAATGAAAAACTGTTTTTT. It is translated as CAWSEVKGNEKLFF.

The rearrangement links TRBV3-1 (or the pseudogene TRBV3-2) to TRBJ2-3, with no clear D. Germline CDR1 is LGHDT and CDR2 is YNNKEL (reference sequence). CDR3 size: 14 residues. V was pared by 2 bases and J by 3 bases, with 9 bases between. CDR3 coding DNA: TGTGCCAGCAGCCAACGAGAGAGGACAGATACGCAGTATTTT. Protein: CASSQRERTDTQYF.

This rearrangement joins TRBV2 to TRBJ2-5; D unclear. Germline V gives CDR1 SNHLY, CDR2 FYNNEI. CDR3 length: 15 residues. Trimming pared 2 bases from V and 0 bases from J, leaving 10 bases between. The CDR3 here is CASSEHDTYQETQYF. CDR3 bases: TGTGCCAGCAGTGAACATGACACGTACCAAGAGACCCAGTACTTC. Looking up the rest from reference TRBV2 and TRBJ2-5 gives the full variable domain: EPEVTQTPSHQVTQMGQEVILRCVPISNHLYFYWYRQILGQKVEFLVSFYNNEISEKSEIFDDQFSVERPDGSNFTLKIRSTKLEDSAMYFCASSEHDTYQETQYFGPGTRLLVL.

The rearrangement uses TRBV15 and TRBJ2-3, with 9 nucleotides matching TRBD2. The germline V gene has CDR1 LNHNV and CDR2 YYDKDF (reference sequence). This CDR3 region has 18 residues. The trim removed 0 bases at V and 5 bases at J, leaving 12 bases unmatched. CDR3 coding DNA: TGTGCCACCAGCAGAGATGGATTTAGCGGGGGAGGTGAAGATACGCAGTATTTT. Its translation is CATSRDGFSGGGEDTQYF.

The chain employs TRBV4-1 and TRBJ2-1; TRBD2 agrees at 7 bases. V was clipped by 0 bases and J by 2 bases; unmatched bases: 7. Germline V gene data show CDR1 as MGHRA and CDR2 as YSYEKL. This CDR3 comprises 17 residues. For the CDR3, the DNA is TGCGCCAGCAGCCAAGATTCAGGACTAGAAACCTACAATGAGCAGTTCTTC. Amino acid sequence: CASSQDSGLETYNEQFF.

V is TRBV7-9 and J is TRBJ1-4; 8 bases match TRBD1. The CDR3 consists of 17 residues. Germline loops: CDR1 SEHNR, CDR2 FQNEAQ (reference sequence). Losses at the gene ends were 7 bases for V and 0 bases for J; bases not matched to a gene: 10. CDR3 region: CASTTGDRSATNEKLFF. CDR3 coding DNA: TGTGCCAGCACTACTGGGGACAGGTCGGCAACTAATGAAAAACTGTTTTTT.